This T cell receptor beta chain was recorded in a study of CD8+ T cells in alopecia areata. About the study: Twice a day, 5 to 10 mg of oral tofacitinib was administered to treated patients.

The sequencing template was cDNA reverse transcribed from extracted RNA. Produced via immunoSEQ multiplex PCR; TCRdb's table is partial and in-frame only. The profile shows about 150,000 clones, roughly 50% of them singletons. In regard to this clone: Antigen specificity is unknown.

Study findings and constraints: Lesional scalp displayed greater clonality than normal scalp, most notably in alopecia totalis/universalis.

This CDR3 spans 14 amino acids. V lost 3 bases to trimming and J lost 6 bases, with 15 bases between them. Looked up from germline, CDR1 is SGDLS and CDR2 is YYNGEE. The TCR sequence derives from a human donor with alopecia areata. Sequenced input: CD4+ T cells sorted from blood. V gene TRBV9 combines with J gene TRBJ1-2, with unresolved D. CDR3 sequence (DNA): TGTGCCAGCAGCGCCCGACTACCATTCCATGGCTACACCTTC. Its protein is CASSARLPFHGYTF. Based on the CDR3 plus reference TRBV9 and TRBJ1-2, the full variable domain is DSGVTQTPKHLITATGQRVTLRCSPRSGDLSVYWYQQSLDQGLQFLIQYYNGEERAKGNILERFSAQQFPDLHSELNLSSLELGDSALYFCASSARLPFHGYTFGSGTRLTVV.